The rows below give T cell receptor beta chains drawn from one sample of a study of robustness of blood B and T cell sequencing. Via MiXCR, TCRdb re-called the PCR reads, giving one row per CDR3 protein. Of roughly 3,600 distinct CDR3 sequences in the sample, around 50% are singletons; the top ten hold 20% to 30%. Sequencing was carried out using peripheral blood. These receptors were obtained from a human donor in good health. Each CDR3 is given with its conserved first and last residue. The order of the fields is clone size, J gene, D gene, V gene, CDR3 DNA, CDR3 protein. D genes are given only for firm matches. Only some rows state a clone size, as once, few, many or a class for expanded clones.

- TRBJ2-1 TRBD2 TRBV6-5 TGTGCCAGCAGTTACCTTGGGACTAGCTCCTACAATGAGCAGTTCTTC CASSYLGTSSYNEQFF
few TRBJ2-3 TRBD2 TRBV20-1 TGCAGTGCTTTTAGCGGGGGCTACACAGATACGCAGTATTTT CSAFSGGYTDTQYF
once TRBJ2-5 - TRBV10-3 TGTGCCACTGCAGGGGCAGAGACCCAGTACTTC CATAGAETQYF
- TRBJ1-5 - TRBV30 TGTGCCTGGAGTGTTACAGGGAAAGGGAGCGGCAATCAGCCCCAGCATTTT CAWSVTGKGSGNQPQHF
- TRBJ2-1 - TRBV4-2 TGTGCCAGCAGCCAAGATCCCCCTAATGAGCAGTTCTTC CASSQDPPNEQFF
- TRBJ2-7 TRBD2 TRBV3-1 TGTGCCAGCAGCCCGCTGCTTGTCGGACTAGCGGGGGGGCCCTACGAGCAGTACTTC CASSPLLVGLAGGPYEQYF
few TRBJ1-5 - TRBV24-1 TGTGCCACCAGTGACGACAGTTATAGCAATCAGCCCCAGCATTTT CATSDDSYSNQPQHF
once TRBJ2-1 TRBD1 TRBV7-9 TGTGCCAGCAAACGGGACAGCTACTCCTACAATGAGCAGTTCTTC CASKRDSYSYNEQFF
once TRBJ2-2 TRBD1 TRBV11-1 TGTGCCAGCAGTAGGGGGACAGCTTACACCGGGGAGCTGTTTTTT CASSRGTAYTGELFF
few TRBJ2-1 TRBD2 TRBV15 TGTGCCACCAGCAGGTGGTCCGGACTAGTATACAATGAGCAGTTCTTC CATSRWSGLVYNEQFF
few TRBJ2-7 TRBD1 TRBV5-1 TGCGCCAGCAGCTTGGGGGACAGAGCCTACGAGCAGTACTTC CASSLGDRAYEQYF
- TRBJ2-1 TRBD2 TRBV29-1 TGCAGCGCCCTTTCCGGCGGGAGCAATGAGCAGTTCTTC CSALSGGSNEQFF
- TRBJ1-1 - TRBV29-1 TGCAGCGTTGCCCCGGGACAGAACACTGAAGCTTTCTTT CSVAPGQNTEAFF
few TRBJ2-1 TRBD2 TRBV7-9 TGTGCCAGCAGCCAGCGGGGAGCGGTCAATGAGCAGTTCTTC CASSQRGAVNEQFF
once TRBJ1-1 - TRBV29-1 TGCAGCGTTGGACTGATGAACACTGAAGCTTTCTTT CSVGLMNTEAFF
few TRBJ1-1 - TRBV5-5 TGTGCCAGCAGCTTACTTGTCCCCAACACTGAAGCTTTCTTT CASSLLVPNTEAFF
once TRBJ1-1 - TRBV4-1 TGCGCCAGCAGCCAAGACGACGGCGACATCATGAACACTGAAGCTTTCTTT CASSQDDGDIMNTEAFF
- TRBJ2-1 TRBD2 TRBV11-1 TGTGCCAGCAGCTTAGCGTTAACTAGCGGTAGCTCCTACAATGAGCAGTTCTTC CASSLALTSGSSYNEQFF
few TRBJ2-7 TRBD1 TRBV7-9 TGTGCCAGCAGCTTGGGGCCTACGACAGGGTCCTACGAGCAGTACTTC CASSLGPTTGSYEQYF
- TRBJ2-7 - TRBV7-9 TGTGCCAGCAGCTTAGCGGCCAGGGATCCTTACGAGCAGTACTTC CASSLAARDPYEQYF
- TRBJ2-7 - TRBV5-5 TGTGCCAGCAGCTCCAGAACCGGGACATCCTCCTACGAGCAGTACTTC CASSSRTGTSSYEQYF
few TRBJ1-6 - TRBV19 TGTGCCAGTAGTGTGGGACTTGCCCCCTATAATTCACCCCTCCACTTT CASSVGLAPYNSPLHF
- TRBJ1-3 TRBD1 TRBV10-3 TGTGCCATCAGTCGACAGGGGCTAAATGGAAACACCATATATTTT CAISRQGLNGNTIYF
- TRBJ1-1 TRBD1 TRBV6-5 TGTGCCAGCAGTTCGACAGGGGGCCTTACTGAAGCTTTCTTT CASSSTGGLTEAFF
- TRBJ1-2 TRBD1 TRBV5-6 TGTGCCAGCAGCTTGGGGACAGGGTTCTATGGCTACACCTTC CASSLGTGFYGYTF
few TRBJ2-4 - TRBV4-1 TGCGCCAGCAGCCAAGATCTGACGGCCGGAGCCAAAAACATTCAGTACTTC CASSQDLTAGAKNIQYF
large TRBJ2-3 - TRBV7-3 TGTGCCAGCAGCTCTGGGGTTTCCGCAGATACGCAGTATTTT CASSSGVSADTQYF
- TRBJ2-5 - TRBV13 TGTGCCAGCAGCAACTTTAGTCGCCCATCCTGGGGCCCAGAGACCCAGTACTTC CASSNFSRPSWGPETQYF
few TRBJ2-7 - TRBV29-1 TGCAGCGCCTCCTCCGGGGGCCATGACGAGCAGTACTTC CSASSGGHDEQYF
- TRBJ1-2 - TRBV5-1 TGCGCCAGCAGTGAAGGGTCCAACTATGGCTACACCTTC CASSEGSNYGYTF
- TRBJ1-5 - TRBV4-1 TGCGCCAGCAGCCAAGGGACCCCAGAGCCCCAGCATTTT CASSQGTPEPQHF
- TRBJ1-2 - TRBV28 TGTGCCAGCAGTTCCGCAAGGGGCGATGTCTCCTATGGCTACACCTTC CASSSARGDVSYGYTF
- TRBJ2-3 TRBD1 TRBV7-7 TGTGCCAGCAGCTTCTTTCCTCCGGGACAGGGGATTGATACGCAGTATTTT CASSFFPPGQGIDTQYF